A single sample gave rise to the 11 T cell receptor beta chains below, sequenced in a study of T-cell reconstitution after alpha-beta-depleted transplantation in children. Preparing the TCRbeta library involved the use of unique molecular identifiers. MiXCR was run by TCRdb on the PCR reads, yielding one entry per CDR3 protein. The data show some 240,000 distinct CDR3 sequences, about 9.6% seen once. Sequencing was performed on PBMCs from the stem cell graft donor, taken from the stem cell graft. The receptors originated from a human donor who donated a stem cell graft to a child with SCID.

This clonotype was detected many times. The J gene is TRBJ2-1, the V gene TRBV9; D remains unclear. This CDR3 has 14 amino acids. V was cut by 0 bases and J by 6 bases, with 10 bases left in between. Germline CDR1 SGDLS, CDR2 YYNGEE. CDR3 region: CASSVDLGRNEQFF. The CDR3 DNA sequence: TGTGCCAGCAGCGTAGATTTAGGGCGCAATGAGCAGTTCTTC.

This clonotype was recorded at least ten times. The J gene is TRBJ1-2, the V gene TRBV7-9; D uncertain. From germline, CDR1 is SEHNR and CDR2 FQNEAQ (reference sequence). V was trimmed by 5 bases and J by 4 bases, leaving 2 bases between them. The CDR3 is 10 residues long. DNA of the CDR3: TGTGCCAGCAGCCCCTATGGCTACACCTTC. Translating gives CASSPYGYTF. Full variable domain (outside the CDR3, taken from reference TRBV7-9 and TRBJ1-2): DTGVSQNPRHKITKRGQNVTFRCDPISEHNRLYWYRQTLGQGPEFLTYFQNEAQLEKSRLLSDRFSAERPKGSFSTLEIQRTEQGDSAMYLCASSPYGYTFGSGTRLTVV.

In its sample, this clonotype was seen many times. V gene TRBV7-9 combines with J gene TRBJ1-1; 7 positions agree with TRBD1. J was trimmed by 0 bases and V by 1 base; bases with no gene match: 2. The germline V gene encodes CDR1 SEHNR and CDR2 FQNEAQ (reference sequence). This CDR3 comprises 15 residues. In DNA form, the CDR3 reads TGTGCCAGCAGCTTAGGAGACAGGGTGAACACTGAAGCTTTCTTT. This encodes CASSLGDRVNTEAFF.

This clonotype has at least ten counts. The gene calls are TRBV5-1 and TRBJ2-1; 9 bases line up with TRBD1. Germline V gene data show CDR1 as SGHRS and CDR2 as YFSETQ. Losses at the gene ends were 3 bases for V and 9 bases for J; bases not matched to a gene: 7. The CDR3 runs 14 residues. This chain's CDR3 is CASSWGTGSSEQFF. The CDR3 DNA is TGCGCCAGCAGCTGGGGGACAGGGTCGAGTGAGCAGTTCTTC.

This clonotype showed up many times. This rearrangement joins TRBV7-2 to TRBJ2-3; D tentatively reads TRBD1 or TRBD2 (5 bases each). Trimming cost V 3 bases and J 4 bases, with 11 bases left between them. Germline CDR1 is SGHTA and CDR2 is FQGNSA. The CDR3 has 14 residues. The CDR3 spells CASSFQGTPDTQYF. In DNA, the CDR3 is TGTGCCAGCAGCTTCCAAGGGACCCCAGATACGCAGTATTTT.

Turning to this clonotype: Possible read error: a much larger clone is one base away. The genes are TRBV5-1 and TRBJ2-3, with D maybe TRBD2 (6 bases). The V end lost 4 bases, the J end lost 4 bases, and 16 bases lay between the germline ends. CDR1 and CDR2 (germline): SGHRS, YFSETQ. The CDR3 extends over 15 amino acids. The CDR3 spells CASSRAPSSADTQYF. The CDR3, as DNA: TGCGCCAGCAGCCGGGCGCCATCTAGCGCAGATACGCAGTATTTT.

This clonotype was seen repeatedly, ten times or more. The chain joins TRBV28 to TRBJ2-7, with D maybe TRBD2 (5 bases). The V end lost 3 bases, the J end lost 0 bases, and 6 bases lay between the germline ends. Germline V gene sequence: CDR1 MDHEN, CDR2 SYDVKM. This CDR3 is built from 13 residues. CDR3 sequence reads: CASSFGLSYEQYF. The CDR3 DNA reads as TGTGCCAGCAGTTTTGGACTCTCCTACGAGCAGTACTTC.

This clonotype was counted ten times or more. The rearrangement joins TRBV4-1 to TRBJ1-1, with 7 bases fitting TRBD1. CDR3 length: 15 residues. From germline, CDR1 is MGHRA and CDR2 YSYEKL. The junction had 6 bases not matched to a gene; V was cut back by 0 bases and J by 5 bases. CDR3 coding DNA: TGCGCCAGCAGCCAAGATGCAGGGACAGTGACTGAAGCTTTCTTT. Its translation: CASSQDAGTVTEAFF.

Notes on this clonotype: A read error may explain this, as a much larger clone is one base away. The chain recombines TRBV15 with TRBJ1-1, with D possibly TRBD1 on 5 matching bases. CDR1 is LNHNV and CDR2 is YYDKDF in the germline V gene (reference sequence). The CDR3 is 15 residues long. DNA for the CDR3: TGTGCCACCAGCAGAGGCCCTGTGGGGGGAACTGATGCTTTCTTT. This sequence encodes CATSRGPVGGTDAFF.

This clonotype was seen ten or more times. The gene calls are TRBV12-3 or TRBV12-4 and TRBJ1-1; TRBD1 matches 7 bases. The V gene end was trimmed by 4 bases and the J gene end by 0 bases; junction bases not matched to a gene: 5. The CDR3 has 15 residues. The CDR3 reads CASSSRTGVNTEAFF. CDR3 nucleotide sequence: TGTGCCAGCAGTTCCCGCACAGGGGTGAACACTGAAGCTTTCTTT.

In its sample, this clonotype was seen many times. The chain uses TRBV20-1 and TRBJ2-7, with 9 bases identical to TRBD1. With 5 bases clipped from V and 4 bases from J, the junction kept 12 bases outside the gene matches. The CDR3 length is 15 residues. Germline-derived CDR1 and CDR2 are DFQATT and SNEGSKA (reference sequence). The CDR3 coding sequence is TGCAGTGCTCGTCTTCTGACAGGGGGGAGGTACGAGCAGTACTTC. As protein: CSARLLTGGRYEQYF.